These T cell receptor beta chains were read from a single sample in a study of CD8+CD57+ T cells in acquired aplastic anemia. Via MiXCR, TCRdb re-called the reads, giving one row per CDR3 protein. This repertoire shows roughly 500,000 distinct CDR3 sequences, about a third found once; its top ten account for 0.75% to 0.95%. Specimen: sorted CD4+, CD8+, or CD8+CD57+ T cells (not recorded which) from PBMCs. The receptor source for this set is a human donor with aplastic anemia. CDR3s include the opening cysteine and the closing phenylalanine or tryptophan. The D gene is left open where the match is weak. Only some rows state a clone size, as once, few, many or a class for expanded clones.

CDR3 length	V gene	D gene	J gene	clone size	CDR3 protein	CDR3 DNA
14	TRBV19	NA	TRBJ1-1	many	CASTSGNQNTEAFF	TGTGCCAGTACTTCAGGGAATCAGAACACTGAAGCTTTCTTT
13	TRBV30	NA	TRBJ2-7	few	CAWSVRWGSEQYF	TGTGCCTGGAGTGTACGATGGGGATCCGAGCAGTACTTC
15	TRBV20-1	TRBD2	TRBJ2-7	NA	CSASLSSGGADEQYF	TGCAGTGCTAGCCTATCTAGCGGGGGGGCCGACGAGCAGTACTTC
14	TRBV19	NA	TRBJ1-1	NA	CASSMKRGNTGAFF	TGTGCCAGTAGTATGAAGAGGGGGAACACTGGAGCTTTCTTT
16	TRBV7-8	TRBD2	TRBJ2-1	NA	CASSSMSAGGYNEQFF	TGTGCCAGCAGCTCAATGTCAGCGGGAGGTTACAATGAGCAGTTCTTC
14	TRBV2	NA	TRBJ1-2	many	CASSEGTVKYGYTF	TGTGCCAGCAGTGAAGGGACAGTGAAGTATGGCTACACCTTC
15	TRBV5-6	NA	TRBJ1-5	NA	CASSLAPTGNQPQHF	TGTGCCAGCAGCTTGGCCCCAACGGGCAATCAGCCCCAGCATTTT
13	TRBV20-1	NA	TRBJ1-5	many	CSASGTFNQPQHF	TGCAGTGCTAGCGGCACGTTCAATCAGCCCCAGCATTTT
10	TRBV15	NA	TRBJ1-5	NA	CADQNQPQHF	TGTGCCGACCAGAATCAGCCCCAGCATTTT
20	TRBV7-3	NA	TRBJ1-5	NA	CASSSSQLWTETYSNQSQHF	TGTGCCAGCAGCTCGAGCCAACTTTGGACGGAGACTTATAGCAATCAGTCCCAGCATTTT
13	TRBV2	TRBD1	TRBJ2-5	many	CASRRDRVETQYF	TGTGCCAGCAGGCGGGACAGGGTGGAGACCCAGTACTTC
13	TRBV9	NA	TRBJ2-3	many	CASSVEGADTQYF	TGTGCCAGCAGCGTAGAGGGAGCAGATACGCAGTATTTT
11	TRBV20-1	NA	TRBJ1-1	many	CSVRTARGAFF	TGCAGTGTTAGGACAGCCAGGGGAGCTTTCTTT
16	TRBV10-3	TRBD2	TRBJ2-2	many	CAISPGGASNTGELFF	TGTGCCATCAGCCCGGGGGGAGCCTCGAACACCGGGGAGCTGTTTTTT
13	TRBV6-5	NA	TRBJ1-2	NA	CASSYPGPGGYTF	TGTGCCAGCAGTTATCCGGGCCCCGGAGGCTACACCTTC
13	TRBV29-1	NA	TRBJ2-3	NA	CSGAQPSTDRQYF	TGCAGCGGCGCGCAGCCAAGCACAGATAGGCAGTATTTT